Listed here are 13 T cell receptor beta chains from one sample, sequenced in a study of blood T cell repertoires in COVID-19 (dated by TCRdb to about 2020). Library method: the immunoSEQ multiplex PCR assay. Not all clones reach the TCRdb copy of this immuneACCESS table, which keeps in-frame sequences only. Checked studies attribute under half of the gap to unresolved V genes and leave the rest unexplained. The sample has 47,000 or so clones on record, roughly four fifths of them singletons. More than 2.5% of the sample is in the top ten clones. Sequenced input: peripheral blood. The receptor set was obtained from a woman aged 60-70 years with acute or convalescent COVID-19.

V and J are TRBV12-3 or TRBV12-4 and TRBJ1-2; D is unclear. This CDR3 is 12 amino acids long. Trimming removed 5 bases at V and 2 bases at J, with 6 bases between. The CDR3 region is CASSRVNYGYTF. The CDR3 nucleotides read TGTGCCAGCAGTCGCGTGAACTATGGCTACACCTTC.

The V call is TRBV7-8, the J call TRBJ1-3; weak D call: TRBD1 (5 bases). The CDR3 is 15 amino acids. In germline, CDR1 is SGHVS, CDR2 FQNEAQ. The germline V and J ends were trimmed by 5 bases and 3 bases, with 14 bases remaining between them. CDR3 region: CASSGHGGGGNTIYF. The CDR3 DNA reads as TGTGCCAGCAGCGGTCATGGGGGGGGTGGAAACACCATATATTTT.

The chain joins TRBV11-2 to TRBJ1-1; D uncertain. Germline V gene data show CDR1 as SGHAT and CDR2 as FQNNGV. V lost 6 bases to trimming and J lost 5 bases, with 16 bases between them. The CDR3 consists of 14 residues. The CDR3 loop is CASRMTRGRTEAFF. CDR3 bases: TGTGCCAGCAGGATGACCCGAGGAAGAACTGAAGCTTTCTTT.

This rearrangement joins TRBV3-1 (or the pseudogene TRBV3-2) to TRBJ2-2; TRBD1 agrees at 9 bases. The CDR3 runs 17 residues. Germline V gene lookup returns CDR1 LGHDT and CDR2 YNNKEL (reference sequence). V shed 2 bases and J 4 bases; nucleotides not matched to a gene: 8. The CDR3 reads CASSQPGTGLTTGELFF. Written as DNA, the CDR3 is TGTGCCAGCAGCCAACCCGGGACAGGGCTAACCACCGGGGAGCTGTTTTTT.

The chain employs TRBV6-1 and TRBJ2-7, with D hard to call. Trimming cost V 0 bases and J 3 bases, with 15 bases left between them. This CDR3 comprises 16 residues. The germline V gene has CDR1 MNHNS and CDR2 SASEGT. DNA of the CDR3: TGTGCCAGCAGTGAAGCTGGGCAGGCCGGTCTCTACGAGCAGTACTTC. Translation gives CASSEAGQAGLYEQYF.

V is TRBV7-3 and J is TRBJ2-7; 7 bases are shared with TRBD2. V lost 3 bases and J lost 3; bases outside the gene matches: 2. This CDR3 is built from 13 residues. The V gene's germline CDR1 is SGHTA and CDR2 FQGTGA. In nucleotides, the CDR3 is TGTGCCAGCAGCTTCGCTAGCGGCTACGAGCAGTACTTC. Its protein product is CASSFASGYEQYF.

This clone was recorded only once. V gene TRBV15 combines with J gene TRBJ2-1; the match to TRBD2 covers 7 bases. The V and J ends lost 0 bases and 7 bases, in that order; junction bases with no gene match: 9. Per germline, CDR1 LNHNV and CDR2 YYDKDF (reference sequence). The CDR3 covers 16 residues. As DNA, the CDR3 is TGTGCCACCAGCAGAGAGGGGCTAGCGGTGACTAATGAGCAGTTCTTC. It yields the protein CATSREGLAVTNEQFF.

This chain joins TRBV6-6 and TRBJ2-1, with D perhaps matching TRBD1 (5 bases). Deletions cut 2 bases from V and 3 bases from J, with 8 bases between. Germline assignment: CDR1 MNHNY and CDR2 SVGAGI (reference sequence). This CDR3 has 14 amino acids. The CDR3: CASSYHDSYNEQFF. The DNA for the CDR3 is TGTGCCAGCAGTTACCACGACAGCTACAATGAGCAGTTCTTC.

The chain joins TRBV30 to TRBJ2-7; D gene ambiguous. V lost 0 bases and J 3 bases, leaving 9 bases between the germline ends. Germline-derived CDR1 and CDR2 are GTSNPN and SVGIG (reference sequence). The CDR3 is 13 residues long. The CDR3: CAWSVFTGYEQYF. Written as DNA, the CDR3 is TGTGCCTGGAGTGTTTTTACCGGCTACGAGCAGTACTTC.

The chain joins TRBV4-1 to TRBJ1-2; the match to TRBD1 covers 7 bases. This CDR3 contains 16 residues. Germline V lookup: CDR1 MGHRA, CDR2 YSYEKL. The V gene end was trimmed by 1 base and the J gene end by 8 bases; junction bases not matched to a gene: 13. This CDR3 reads CASSQGARQGVEGYTF. The CDR3 region has the DNA TGCGCCAGCAGCCAAGGGGCGCGACAGGGAGTCGAGGGCTACACCTTC.

This chain links TRBV23-1 with TRBJ2-1; 8 bases match TRBD1. TRBV23-1 has ORF status, its function being uncertain. J lost 4 bases, V lost 7 bases, and 9 bases had no gene match. This CDR3 is 15 amino acids long. CDR3 amino acids: CASIRAGGLYNEQFF. Written as DNA, the CDR3 is TGCGCCAGCATTAGAGCAGGGGGCTTGTACAATGAGCAGTTCTTC.

J is TRBJ2-2 and V is TRBV3-1 (or the pseudogene TRBV3-2); 7 bases are shared with TRBD1. Losses at the gene ends were 4 bases for V and 6 bases for J; bases not matched to a gene: 2. The CDR3 runs 13 residues. Germline-derived CDR1 and CDR2 are LGHDT and YNNKEL (reference sequence). Here the CDR3 reads CASSPQGAGELFF. The DNA of the CDR3 is TGTGCCAGCAGCCCCCAGGGGGCCGGGGAGCTGTTTTTT.

The V gene is TRBV20-1, the J gene TRBJ2-3; 7 bases fit TRBD2. The V gene's germline CDR1 is DFQATT and CDR2 SNEGSKA (reference sequence). This CDR3 is 15 amino acids long. The junction had 11 bases not matched to a gene; V was cut back by 3 bases and J by 5 bases. This chain's CDR3 is CSASSLAGAGDTQYF. The CDR3 DNA sequence: TGCAGTGCTAGTTCCTTGGCGGGAGCCGGAGATACGCAGTATTTT.